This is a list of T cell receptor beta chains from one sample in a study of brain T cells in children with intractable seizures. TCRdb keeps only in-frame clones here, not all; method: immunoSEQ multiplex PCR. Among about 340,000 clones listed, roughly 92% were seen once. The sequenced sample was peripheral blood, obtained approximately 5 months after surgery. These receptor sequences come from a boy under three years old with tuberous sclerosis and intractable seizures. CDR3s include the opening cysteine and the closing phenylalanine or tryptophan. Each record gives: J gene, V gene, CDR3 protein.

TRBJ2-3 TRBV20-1 CSASGDTQYF
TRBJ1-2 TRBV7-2 CASTPRPASSNYGYTF
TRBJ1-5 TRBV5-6 CASSLEEGQPQHF
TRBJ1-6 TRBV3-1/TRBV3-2 CASSQVGGGNSPLHF
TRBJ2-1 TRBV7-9 CASSPAFGGYNEQFF
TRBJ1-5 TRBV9 CASSVGGGKDPQHF
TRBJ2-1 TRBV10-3 CAISESTSGNSRGSNEQFF
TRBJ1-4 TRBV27 CASSLSGANEKLFF
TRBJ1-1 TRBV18 CASSPGANTEAFF
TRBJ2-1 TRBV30 CAWSAPGQYNEQFF
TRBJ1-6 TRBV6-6 CASSPTGTRVGSSYNSPLHF
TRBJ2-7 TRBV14 CASSHPWTGSYEQYF
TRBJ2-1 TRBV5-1 CASSPTGAHNEQFF
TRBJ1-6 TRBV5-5 CASSLVAPVNSPLHF
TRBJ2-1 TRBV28 CASITSDLYNEQFF
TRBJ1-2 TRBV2 CASTGGGGYTF
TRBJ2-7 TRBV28 CASSFLGYEQYF
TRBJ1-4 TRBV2 CASRTGGEKLFF
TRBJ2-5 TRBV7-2 CASSRTSLQTQYF
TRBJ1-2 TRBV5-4 CASSLTGGIYGYTF
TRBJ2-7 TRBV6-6 CASGGTGASYEQYF
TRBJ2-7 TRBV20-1 CSASGPNPTYEQYF